Listed below are T cell receptor beta chains from one sample, sequenced in a study of vaccination effects on CD4 cells after COVID-19. Assay used: immunoSEQ multiplex PCR; TCRdb lists only in-frame clones, some missing. The top ten clones hold around 25% of a sample with some 63,000 clones, just over 70% of them seen once. Their recognized antigens are unknown. Sequenced here: CD4+ T cells from PBMCs cultured without peptide, sampled before COVID-19 vaccination. These receptors originate from a human donor who had a prior SARS-CoV-2 infection. The CDR3 runs from the conserved cysteine through the conserved F or W. A D gene is named only where the DNA matches it firmly. Not every row has a clone size; where given, it reads once, few, many or a size class.

d_call	v_call	j_call	clone_size	cdr3_nt	cdr3_aa
TRBD1	TRBV18	TRBJ1-1	.	TGTGCCAGCTCAGACAGGGGAGGGAACACTGAAGCTTTCTTT	CASSDRGGNTEAFF
.	TRBV18	TRBJ1-3	.	TGTGCCAGCTCACCGCGGACAGCGGGCTACTCTGGAAACACCATATATTTT	CASSPRTAGYSGNTIYF
TRBD2	TRBV27	TRBJ2-7	.	TGTGCCAGCAGTTTATTTGGACTAGCGGGAGGGTTGGGGTATCAGTACTTC	CASSLFGLAGGLGYQYF
.	TRBV4-1	TRBJ2-5	.	TGCGCCAGCAGCCAAGCCCTGCGAGAGACCCAGTACTTC	CASSQALRETQYF
.	TRBV5-1	TRBJ2-5	.	TGCGCCAGCAGCAGCGGACGTTTCGGGGAGACCCAGTACTTC	CASSSGRFGETQYF
.	TRBV5-1	TRBJ2-6	.	TGCGCCAGCAGCGGGACAACAGGGTTATCTGGGGCCAACGTCCTGACTTTC	CASSGTTGLSGANVLTF
.	TRBV27	TRBJ1-2	.	TGTGCCAGCGGCAGGGGCCCGGCCAACTATGGCTACACCTTC	CASGRGPANYGYTF
.	TRBV10-3	TRBJ1-1	few	TGTGCCATCAGTGAGTCGGAGACTCGGGCTTTCTTT	CAISESETRAFF
TRBD1	TRBV5-1	TRBJ1-1	few	TGCGCCAGCAGCTTGGGACAGGGTGTCACTGAAGCTTTCTTT	CASSLGQGVTEAFF
.	TRBV7-2	TRBJ1-5	.	TGTGCCAGCAGCTTAATGGGCAGGGCAGCCAATCAGCCCCAGCATTTT	CASSLMGRAANQPQHF
.	TRBV19	TRBJ1-5	.	TGTGCCACCACCTCCTGGGATGCGGGGTATAGCAATCAGCCCCAGCATTTT	CATTSWDAGYSNQPQHF
.	TRBV6-5	TRBJ2-2	.	TGTGCCAGCAGTTACTTAACTTCCGGGGAGCTGTTTTTT	CASSYLTSGELFF
.	TRBV18	TRBJ1-1	.	TGTGCCAGCTCATCAGACAGAAACACTGAAGCTTTCTTT	CASSSDRNTEAFF
.	TRBV6-5	TRBJ1-1	.	TGTGCCAGCAGCTTCTTGATGAAGAACACTGAAGCTTTCTTT	CASSFLMKNTEAFF
.	TRBV7-2	TRBJ1-2	.	TGTGCCAGCAGCTCCCGCCCCGGTGATAACTATGGCTACACCTTC	CASSSRPGDNYGYTF
TRBD1	TRBV29-1	TRBJ1-2	.	TGCAGCGCCGGAGTTTTCGACAGGGGGGATGGCTACACCTTC	CSAGVFDRGDGYTF
.	TRBV3-1/TRBV3-2	TRBJ1-4	.	TGTGCCAGCAGCCAAGATGTAGCCGGACGACCTAATGAAAAACTGTTTTTT	CASSQDVAGRPNEKLFF
.	TRBV21-1	TRBJ2-7	.	TGTGCCAGCAGCAAGAACCTCGGTGGGCCGGGACTAGCGGGAGGGAAAGACTCCTACGAGCAGTACTTC	CASSKNLGGPGLAGGKDSYEQYF
.	TRBV14	TRBJ1-4	.	TGTGCCAGCAGCCAAGTTGGGATGGGTATGCAAGAAAAACTGTTTTTT	CASSQVGMGMQEKLFF
.	TRBV5-1	TRBJ1-2	.	TGCGCCAGCAGCTTGACGGTGGAGGACTATGGCTACACTTTC	CASSLTVEDYGYTF
.	TRBV7-2	TRBJ1-1	.	TGTGCCAGCAGCCCGGCGACGATTGAAGCTTTCTTT	CASSPATIEAFF
.	TRBV7-8	TRBJ2-1	.	TGTGCCAGCAGCCAGGACAGAACCTACAATGAGCAGTTCTTC	CASSQDRTYNEQFF
.	TRBV7-8	TRBJ2-2	.	TGTGCCAGCAGCTCAAACAGCCCCACCGGGGAGCTGTTTTTT	CASSSNSPTGELFF
.	TRBV7-2	TRBJ1-5	.	TGTGCCAGCAGCTTTAAGGGGATCAATCAGCCCCAGCATTTT	CASSFKGINQPQHF
.	TRBV19	TRBJ2-5	.	TGTGCCAGTAGTCCGACCTACGGGACCCAGTACTTC	CASSPTYGTQYF
.	TRBV18	TRBJ1-5	.	TGTGCCAGCTCACCTGACCGGGGCGATCAGCCCCAGCATTTT	CASSPDRGDQPQHF
.	TRBV7-2	TRBJ2-7	.	TGTGCCAGCAGCTTAGACAGGGCCGCGTCGTACGAGCAGTACTTC	CASSLDRAASYEQYF
.	TRBV2	TRBJ1-1	.	TGTGCCAGCAGTGTTATGGCATCCGAAGCTTTCTTT	CASSVMASEAFF